This T cell receptor beta chain was sequenced in a study of blood T cell repertoires in COVID-19 (dated by TCRdb to about 2020). Study-wide context: Collaborator samples came from the United States, Italy and Spain and covered acute and convalescent phases of COVID-19. The prospective study material was composed of cDNA or gDNA derived from T cells, B-cell-depleted T cells, or PBMCs. Deeply sampled blood TCRbeta repertoires from subjects exposed to, actively infected with, or recovered from COVID-19 were included in the dataset. The repertoires were released in a freely available public database meant as a resource for research on the immune response to SARS-CoV-2. Samples came from the ongoing ImmuneRACE study (first 160 participants) plus 1,254 subjects from 6 global collaborators. The sample metadata nearly always contained a de-identified subject ID, COVID-19 status, age in years and sex. HLA class I and class II types, where available, came from metadata supplied by the sample provider rather than from assay-based typing. Overall results and qualifications from the work: The amount of clinical and demographic metadata varied by source and participant and was provided uncurated.

Whole blood was collected in K2EDTA tubes by collaborating institutions according to the institutions' own protocols. Collaborator samples were shipped for TCRbeta analysis as frozen whole blood, isolated PBMCs, or DNA extracted from either sample type. The immunoSEQ Assay, a bias-controlled multiplex PCR, was used to amplify TCRbeta CDR3 regions from genomic DNA. From the authors' description of their analysis: The number of nucleated cells in each sample was estimated by amplification of reference gene primers within the assay. Sequence reads were collapsed and filtered to measure the absolute abundance of every unique TCRbeta CDR3 rearrangement. For each sample, productive Simpson clonality was calculated by taking the square root of Simpson's diversity index across productive rearrangements. The source is immuneACCESS, and TCRdb retained only in-frame sequences with V and J called. Part of the clones is not carried over; for the studies checked, unresolved V genes explain less than half of this, and the remainder is unexplained. The DNA was the basis for D and trimming; V, J and clone size are from that table. The sample has some 150,000 clones on record, 80% to 90% of them singletons. The ten largest make up around 3.5% of the sample.

As regards this clone: Its antigen is unknown. The record has no base qualities; no much larger clone is one base away.

CDR1 and CDR2 are drawn from the germline V gene: LGHNT, FRNRAP. The CDR3 runs 13 amino acids, cysteine and phenylalanine included. The sequence is cut down to CDR3 DNA, 39 bases in frame from base 1. V and J are truncated by 1 base and 4 bases respectively, leaving an intervening sequence of 7 bases. The receptor comes from a man aged 18 to 30 with active or convalescent COVID-19. The chain is assembled from TRBV12-5 and TRBJ1-1, with no confident D gene call. The material sequenced was peripheral blood. The nucleotide sequence is given as TGTGCTAGTGGTTTGGACAGCTTCACTGAAGCTTTCTTT. Its translation is CASGLDSFTEAFF.